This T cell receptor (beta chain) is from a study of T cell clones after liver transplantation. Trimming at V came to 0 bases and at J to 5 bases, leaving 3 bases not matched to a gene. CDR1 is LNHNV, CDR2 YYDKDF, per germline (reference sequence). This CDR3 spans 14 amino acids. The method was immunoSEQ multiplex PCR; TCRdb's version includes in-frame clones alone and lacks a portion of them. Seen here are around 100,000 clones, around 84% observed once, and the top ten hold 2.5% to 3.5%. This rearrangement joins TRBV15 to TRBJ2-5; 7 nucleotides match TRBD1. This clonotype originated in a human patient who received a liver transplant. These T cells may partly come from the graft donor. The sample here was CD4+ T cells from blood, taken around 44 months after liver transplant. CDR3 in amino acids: CATSRDQGQETQYF. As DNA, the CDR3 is TGTGCCACCAGCAGAGATCAGGGACAGGAGACCCAGTACTTC.